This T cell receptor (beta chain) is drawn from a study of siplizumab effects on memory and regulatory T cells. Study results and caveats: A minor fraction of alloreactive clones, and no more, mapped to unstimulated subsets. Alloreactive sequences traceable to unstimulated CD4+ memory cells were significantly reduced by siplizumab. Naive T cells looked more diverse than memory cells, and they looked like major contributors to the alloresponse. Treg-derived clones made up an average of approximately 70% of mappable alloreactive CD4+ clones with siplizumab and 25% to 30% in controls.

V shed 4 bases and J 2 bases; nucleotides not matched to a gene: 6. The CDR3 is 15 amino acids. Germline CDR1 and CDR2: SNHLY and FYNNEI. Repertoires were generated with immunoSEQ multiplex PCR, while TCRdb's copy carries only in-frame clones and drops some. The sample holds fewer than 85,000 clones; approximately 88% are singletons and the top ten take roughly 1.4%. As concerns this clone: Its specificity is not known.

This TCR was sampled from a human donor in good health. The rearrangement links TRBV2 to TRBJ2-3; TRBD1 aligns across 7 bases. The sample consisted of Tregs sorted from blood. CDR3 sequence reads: CASSGGTASTDTQYF. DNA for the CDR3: TGTGCCAGCAGTGGAGGGACAGCGTCCACAGATACGCAGTATTTT.